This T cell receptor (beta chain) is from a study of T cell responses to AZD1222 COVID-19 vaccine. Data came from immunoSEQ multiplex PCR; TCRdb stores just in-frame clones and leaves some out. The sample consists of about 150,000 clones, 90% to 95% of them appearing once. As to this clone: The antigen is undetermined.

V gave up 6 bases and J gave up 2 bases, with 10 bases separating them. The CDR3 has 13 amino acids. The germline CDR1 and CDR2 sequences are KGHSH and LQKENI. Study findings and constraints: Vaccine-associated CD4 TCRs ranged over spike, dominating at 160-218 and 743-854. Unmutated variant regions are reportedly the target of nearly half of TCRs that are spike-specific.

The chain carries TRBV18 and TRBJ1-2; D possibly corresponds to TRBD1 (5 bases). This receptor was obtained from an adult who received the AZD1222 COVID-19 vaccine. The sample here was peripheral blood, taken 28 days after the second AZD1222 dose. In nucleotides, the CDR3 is TGTGCCAGCTCGCAGTCAGGGAACTATGGCTACACCTTC. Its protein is CASSQSGNYGYTF.